These T cell receptor beta chains were read from a single sample in a study of regulatory T cells in long-lasting Graves disease. Each CDR3 protein is one row after TCRdb ran MiXCR on the multiplex PCR reads. Counted here are about 220,000 distinct CDR3 sequences, roughly a fifth occurring once; the ten biggest clones make up over 9.5%. This sample also appeared in a second study, on T cells in Graves' hyperthyroidism and ophthalmopathy.

The sample in question was peripheral blood mononuclear cells (PBMCs), obtained at new diagnosis, from a patient treated with antithyroid drugs. Receptors originate from a young woman with Graves disease. Both conserved end residues are part of each CDR3. D genes are given only for firm matches. Rows give clone size only sometimes, using once, few, many, or a class for an expanded clone.

TRBD2	TRBJ2-7	-	TRBV19	CATWTSGSTYSSYEQYF	TGTGCCACTTGGACTAGCGGGTCCACATACAGCTCCTACGAGCAGTACTTC
TRBD1	TRBJ1-1	-	TRBV2	CASRAGQGNTEAFF	TGTGCCAGCAGGGCTGGACAGGGGAACACTGAAGCTTTCTTT
TRBD1	TRBJ2-1	-	TRBV3-1	CASSQDYLGTGVINEQFF	TGTGCCAGCAGCCAAGATTACCTGGGGACAGGGGTTATCAATGAGCAGTTCTTC
-	TRBJ1-1	many	TRBV5-8	CASSLEGTLNTEAFF	TGTGCCAGCAGCCTAGAGGGGACACTGAACACTGAAGCTTTCTTT
-	TRBJ1-5	many	TRBV5-1	CASSLAGTSNQPQHF	TGCGCCAGCAGCTTGGCGGGGACATCGAATCAGCCCCAGCATTTT
-	TRBJ2-1	-	TRBV18	CASSPTDYSQFF	TGTGCCAGCTCACCGACGGACTATTCACAGTTCTTC
-	TRBJ1-5	many	TRBV30	CAWSGGRDQPQHF	TGTGCCTGGAGCGGGGGTAGGGATCAGCCCCAGCATTTT
TRBD1	TRBJ1-2	many	TRBV27	CASSKWDSYNYGYTF	TGTGCCAGCAGTAAATGGGACAGCTACAACTATGGCTACACCTTC
TRBD1	TRBJ1-1	many	TRBV6-5	CASSSGQGNTEAFF	TGTGCCAGCAGTTCGGGACAGGGGAACACTGAAGCTTTCTTT
-	TRBJ1-2	many	TRBV9	CASSVGAGVAYGYTF	TGTGCCAGCAGCGTAGGGGCAGGGGTGGCCTATGGCTACACCTTC
-	TRBJ2-3	-	TRBV15	CATSRDPGIVVTDTQYF	TGTGCCACCAGCAGAGATCCCGGGATAGTTGTGACAGATACGCAGTATTTT
-	TRBJ2-1	many	TRBV18	CASSPFGPYNEQFF	TGTGCCAGCTCACCCTTCGGACCCTACAATGAGCAGTTCTTC
-	TRBJ1-4	few	TRBV4-2	CASNQGLGEKLFF	TGTGCCAGCAATCAGGGCCTCGGTGAAAAACTGTTTTTT
-	TRBJ2-5	many	TRBV6-1	CASDRGFQETQYF	TGTGCCAGCGATCGTGGCTTCCAAGAGACCCAGTACTTC
-	TRBJ1-5	many	TRBV15	CATSGWDTDSSNQPQHF	TGTGCCACCAGCGGTTGGGACACCGACTCCTCCAATCAGCCCCAGCATTTT
-	TRBJ2-3	-	TRBV11-3	CASSSSGATDTQYF	TGTGCCAGCAGCTCCTCTGGGGCCACAGATACGCAGTATTTT
-	TRBJ2-2	many	TRBV3-1	CASSLLVRMGNTGELFF	TGTGCCAGCAGCCTACTAGTCCGGATGGGGAACACCGGGGAGCTGTTTTTT
TRBD2	TRBJ2-5	many	TRBV28	CASSWGTSVETQYF	TGTGCCAGCAGTTGGGGGACTAGCGTAGAGACCCAGTACTTC
TRBD1	TRBJ1-3	many	TRBV6-1	CASSPTGSHSGNTIYF	TGTGCCAGCAGCCCGACAGGGAGTCATTCTGGAAACACCATATATTTT
-	TRBJ2-2	many	TRBV6-5	CASSYSTQLNTGELFF	TGTGCCAGCAGTTACTCGACGCAGTTGAACACCGGGGAGCTGTTTTTT
TRBD2	TRBJ2-2	many	TRBV19	CASSTLSGTRLANTGELFF	TGTGCCAGTAGTACCCTCTCAGGGACCCGACTAGCCAACACCGGGGAGCTGTTTTTT
-	TRBJ1-3	many	TRBV3-1	CASSYRTRISGNTIYF	TGTGCCAGCAGCTACCGGACACGAATCTCTGGAAACACCATATATTTT
TRBD2	TRBJ2-7	few	TRBV20-1	CSATTSGVYEQYF	TGCAGTGCTACCACTAGCGGGGTCTACGAGCAGTACTTC
TRBD2	TRBJ2-1	many	TRBV30	CAGWAGVGGNNEQFF	TGTGCCGGATGGGCGGGGGTAGGCGGGAACAATGAGCAGTTCTTC
-	TRBJ2-5	many	TRBV28	CASSFRGGPGWETQYF	TGTGCCAGCAGTTTCCGAGGGGGGCCTGGTTGGGAGACCCAGTACTTC
-	TRBJ1-2	many	TRBV28	CASNLLGGVHGYTF	TGTGCCAGCAACCTCCTAGGGGGGGTACATGGCTACACCTTC
TRBD1	TRBJ2-1	many	TRBV19	CASSPVPGGGYNEQFF	TGTGCCAGTAGCCCCGTCCCAGGGGGCGGATACAATGAGCAGTTCTTC
-	TRBJ2-3	many	TRBV5-4	CASSFVEGGTDTQYF	TGTGCCAGCAGCTTCGTGGAGGGTGGCACAGATACGCAGTATTTT
-	TRBJ2-7	many	TRBV6-1	CASKFDSGSSYEQYF	TGTGCCAGCAAGTTCGACAGTGGAAGCTCCTACGAGCAGTACTTC
-	TRBJ1-3	many	TRBV12-3/TRBV12-4	CASSFGGVGGNTIYF	TGTGCCAGCAGTTTTGGGGGGGTCGGTGGAAACACCATATATTTT
-	TRBJ1-4	many	TRBV3-1	CASSQGLGENEKLFF	TGTGCCAGCAGCCAAGGGCTAGGGGAGAATGAAAAACTGTTTTTT
TRBD1	TRBJ1-5	-	TRBV6-1	CASTRQGSNQPQHF	TGTGCCAGCACCAGACAGGGTTCGAATCAGCCCCAGCATTTT
TRBD1	TRBJ2-2	many	TRBV29-1	CSVRSRDSRTGELFF	TGCAGCGTTCGTTCCCGGGACAGCAGAACCGGGGAGCTGTTTTTT
-	TRBJ1-3	many	TRBV20-1	CSARDPGRVGGNTIYF	TGCAGTGCTAGAGATCCCGGCAGGGTGGGTGGAAACACCATATATTTT
TRBD2	TRBJ2-5	many	TRBV11-2	CASSRQRGGGAGETQYF	TGTGCCAGCAGCCGGCAGCGGGGGGGCGGGGCGGGAGAGACCCAGTACTTC
-	TRBJ1-1	many	TRBV20-1	CSGRSGLVTEAFF	TGCAGTGGCAGAAGTGGGCTGGTCACTGAAGCTTTCTTT
TRBD2	TRBJ2-3	many	TRBV30	CAWTPNPLASDTQYF	TGTGCCTGGACACCAAACCCACTAGCGTCGGATACGCAGTATTTT
-	TRBJ2-3	-	TRBV5-1	CASSLADWGDTQYF	TGCGCCAGCAGCTTGGCAGACTGGGGGGATACGCAGTATTTT
-	TRBJ2-5	many	TRBV2	CASSEEGRGTQYF	TGTGCCAGCAGTGAGGAAGGGCGGGGGACCCAGTACTTC
-	TRBJ1-6	many	TRBV6-1	CASDPGAQGNSPLHF	TGTGCCAGCGACCCAGGGGCGCAGGGGAATTCACCCCTCCACTTT
-	TRBJ1-1	few	TRBV15	CATSGLGGGLGTEAFF	TGTGCCACCAGCGGGCTTGGTGGCGGGTTGGGCACTGAAGCTTTCTTT
-	TRBJ2-7	many	TRBV27	CASSLRSQPYEQYF	TGTGCCAGCAGTTTACGCTCCCAGCCCTACGAGCAGTACTTC
-	TRBJ2-7	-	TRBV27	CASSSPGTATYEQYF	TGTGCCAGCAGTTCCCCCGGGACCGCAACCTACGAGCAGTACTTC
-	TRBJ2-3	-	TRBV19	CASSIRGAADTQYF	TGTGCCAGTAGTATACGCGGGGCAGCAGATACGCAGTATTTT
-	TRBJ1-4	many	TRBV12-3/TRBV12-4	CASTRRGGEDEKLFF	TGTGCCAGTACCCGGAGGGGAGGGGAGGATGAAAAACTGTTTTTT
-	TRBJ1-4	many	TRBV5-5	CASSLLAVEKLFF	TGTGCCAGCAGCTTATTGGCGGTTGAAAAACTGTTTTTT
-	TRBJ2-3	many	TRBV5-1	CASSLRESADTQYF	TGTGCCAGCAGCTTAAGGGAGTCCGCAGATACGCAGTATTTT
-	TRBJ2-5	many	TRBV5-6	CASSSVRPQETQYF	TGTGCCAGCAGCTCCGTGAGGCCCCAAGAGACCCAGTACTTC
-	TRBJ1-2	few	TRBV28	CASSPAPNYGYTF	TGTGCCAGCAGTCCAGCTCCCAACTATGGCTACACCTTC
-	TRBJ1-2	many	TRBV2	CASSGRDGYTF	TGTGCCAGCAGTGGTCGGGACGGCTACACCTTC
TRBD2	TRBJ2-1	few	TRBV9	CASSASGGFYNEQFF	TGTGCCAGCAGCGCTAGCGGGGGGTTCTACAATGAGCAGTTCTTC
-	TRBJ1-2	many	TRBV29-1	CSVERVVSTNYGYTF	TGCAGCGTTGAACGCGTGGTTTCTACTAACTATGGCTACACCTTC
-	TRBJ1-2	many	TRBV30	CAWSVWGGPYGYTF	TGTGCCTGGAGTGTATGGGGCGGACCCTATGGCTACACCTTC
TRBD2	TRBJ2-1	many	TRBV19	CASSIDGRSAVDEQFF	TGTGCCAGTAGTATAGACGGGAGGTCAGCAGTGGATGAGCAGTTCTTC
-	TRBJ1-2	many	TRBV11-3	CASSPKPGPGYGYTF	TGTGCCAGCAGCCCTAAACCGGGCCCAGGCTATGGCTACACCTTC
-	TRBJ2-5	-	TRBV15	CATAANVITETQYF	TGTGCCACCGCTGCCAATGTCATCACGGAGACCCAGTACTTC